This passage covers 6 T cell receptor beta chains from one sample sequenced in a study of blood T cell repertoires in COVID-19. Sequencing was performed with immunoSEQ multiplex PCR; in TCRdb, only in-frame clones are kept and a portion is missing. Of 97,000 or so clones listed, 90% are singletons. The sample taken for sequencing was peripheral blood. These receptors were obtained from a man aged 55-75 years with acute or convalescent COVID-19.

The count of this clone is one. The chain carries TRBV18 and TRBJ1-1, with 7 bases lining up with TRBD1. CDR1 is KGHSH, CDR2 LQKENI, per germline. After removal of 1 base from V and 6 bases from J, the junction contained 2 bases not matched to a gene. This CDR3 has 13 amino acids. The DNA of the CDR3 is TGTGCCAGCTCACCACGTACAGGGGCTGAAGCTTTCTTT. Protein product: CASSPRTGAEAFF.

The chain combines TRBV19 with TRBJ1-1; D perhaps matches TRBD1 (5 bases). CDR1 is LNHDA, CDR2 SQIVND, per germline (reference sequence). The CDR3 loop spans 14 amino acids. The V end lost 2 bases, the J end lost 4 bases, and 11 bases lay between the germline ends. CDR3 coding DNA: TGTGCCAGTAGTATAAGCGGGGCGCGCACTGAAGCTTTCTTT. It specifies CASSISGARTEAFF.

The chain carries TRBV11-3 and TRBJ1-1; no clear D. V was pared by 2 bases and J by 1 base, with 5 bases between. CDR1 SGHNT and CDR2 YENEEA come from the germline V gene. CDR3 length: 13 amino acids. The CDR3 nucleotides are TGTGCCAGCAGCTTATTTCAGAACACTGAAGCTTTCTTT. Translation: CASSLFQNTEAFF.

The V call is TRBV5-4, the J call TRBJ1-2; no definite D call. The CDR3 contains 15 residues. Germline V gene data show CDR1 as SGHNT and CDR2 as YYREEE (reference sequence). V lost 1 base, J lost 6 bases, and 16 bases lay in between. The CDR3 DNA reads as TGTGCCAGCAGCTTGAAGGATGCGGGCGTGCATGGCTACACCTTC. Amino acid sequence: CASSLKDAGVHGYTF.

This sequence joins TRBV12-5 and TRBJ2-5; 9 bases are shared with TRBD1. Per the germline V gene, CDR1 is LGHNT and CDR2 is FRNRAP. This CDR3 spans 15 amino acids. Germline trimming cut 6 bases from V and 5 bases from J; bases unmatched to any gene: 10. In DNA form, the CDR3 reads TGTGCTAGTGGATCCGGGACAGGGCATCGGGAGACCCAGTACTTC. It is translated as CASGSGTGHRETQYF.

The chain combines TRBV5-1 with TRBJ1-6; D unresolved. V lost 1 base and J 9 bases, leaving 11 bases between the germline ends. CDR3 size: 14 residues. Germline values: CDR1 SGHRS, CDR2 YFSETQ. The CDR3 reads CASSLFSRGSPLHF. The CDR3 DNA is TGCGCCAGCAGCTTGTTCAGTAGAGGTTCACCCCTCCACTTT.